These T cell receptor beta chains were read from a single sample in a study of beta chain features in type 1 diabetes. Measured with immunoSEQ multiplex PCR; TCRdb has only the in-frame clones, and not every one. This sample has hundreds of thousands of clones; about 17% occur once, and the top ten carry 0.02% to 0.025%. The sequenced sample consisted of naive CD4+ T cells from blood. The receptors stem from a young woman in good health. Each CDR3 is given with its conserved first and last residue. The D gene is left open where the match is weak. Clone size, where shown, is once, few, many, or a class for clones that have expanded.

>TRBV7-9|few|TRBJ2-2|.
TGTGCCAGCAGCTTGGCAGTCAACACCGGGGAGCTGTTTTTT
CASSLAVNTGELFF
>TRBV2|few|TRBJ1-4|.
TGTGCCAGCAGTGAAGCGAACGGGAATGAAAAACTGTTTTTT
CASSEANGNEKLFF
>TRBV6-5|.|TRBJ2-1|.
TGTGCCAGCAGTTACTCAAGTGGGAGAGGGTACAATGAGCAGTTCTTC
CASSYSSGRGYNEQFF
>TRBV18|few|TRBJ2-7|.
TGTGCCAGCTCAGCCGGGAGCTCCTACGAGCAGTACTTC
CASSAGSSYEQYF
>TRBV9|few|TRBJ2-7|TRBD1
TGTGCCAGCAGCGTAAGGCCCTCGACAGGGGGTACCTACGAGCAGTACTTC
CASSVRPSTGGTYEQYF
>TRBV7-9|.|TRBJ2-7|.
TGTGCCAGCAGCTTCTTAACGGGCCGAAATACCTACGAGCAGTACTTC
CASSFLTGRNTYEQYF
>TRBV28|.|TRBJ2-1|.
TGTGCCAGCAGCCGTCGGTCCGTTGAGCAGTTCTTC
CASSRRSVEQFF
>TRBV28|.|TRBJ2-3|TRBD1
TGTGCCACGACGGGACAGGGCACAGATACGCAGTATTTT
CATTGQGTDTQYF
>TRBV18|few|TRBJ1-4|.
TGTGCCAGCTCACCCCCCTCTAGGACAAGTCACGAAAAACTGTTTTTT
CASSPPSRTSHEKLFF
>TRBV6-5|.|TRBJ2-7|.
TGTGCCAGCACTTCCCACCTCTCCGGGGGCTACGAGCAGTACTTC
CASTSHLSGGYEQYF
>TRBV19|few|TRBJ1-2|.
TGTGCCAGCGGTAAAACCGCTTACTATGGCTACACCTTC
CASGKTAYYGYTF
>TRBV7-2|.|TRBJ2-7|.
TGTGCCAGCAGCTTAGCGGGATCCAGGGAGGTATTCTACGAGCAGTACTTC
CASSLAGSREVFYEQYF
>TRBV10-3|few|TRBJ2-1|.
TGTGCCATCAGTGGCCCCGGGGAGCAGTTCTTC
CAISGPGEQFF
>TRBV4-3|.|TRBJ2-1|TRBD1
TGCGCCAGCAGCCAGCCGGGACAGGGGGTCAATGAGCAGTTCTTC
CASSQPGQGVNEQFF
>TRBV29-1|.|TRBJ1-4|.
TGCAGCTATTCCTCATCTGCAACTAATGAAAAACTGTTTTTT
CSYSSSATNEKLFF
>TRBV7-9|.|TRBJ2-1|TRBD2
TGTGCCAGCAGCTCCTCACTAGCGGGAGGGCTGAATGAGCAGTTCTTC
CASSSSLAGGLNEQFF
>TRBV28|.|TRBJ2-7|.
TGTGCCAGCAGTTTCGAGACAGGCACCTACGAGCAGTACTTC
CASSFETGTYEQYF
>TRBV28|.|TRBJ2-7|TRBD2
TGTGCCAGCAGAGGGACTAGTCCTTCCTACGAGCAGTACTTC
CASRGTSPSYEQYF
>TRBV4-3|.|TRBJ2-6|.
TGCGCCAGCCGCAACTCTGGGGCCAACGTCCTGACTTTC
CASRNSGANVLTF
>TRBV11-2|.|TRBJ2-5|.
TGTGCCAGCAGCTTAGGTCTCCCGGAGACCCAGTACTTC
CASSLGLPETQYF
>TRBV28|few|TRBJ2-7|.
TGTGCCAGCAGGCTGCGACACCTCCTTGCCTACGAGCAGTACTTC
CASRLRHLLAYEQYF
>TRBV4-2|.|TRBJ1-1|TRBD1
TGTGCCAGCAGCCAAGAGTTTGACAGGGGGCAAGCTTTCTTT
CASSQEFDRGQAFF
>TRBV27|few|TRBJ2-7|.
TGTGCCAGCAGTTTATATGCAACCCCCTACGAGCAGTACTTC
CASSLYATPYEQYF
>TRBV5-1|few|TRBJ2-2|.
TGCGCCAGCAGCTTGTTGAGGGCAACGAACACCGGGGAGCTGTTTTTT
CASSLLRATNTGELFF
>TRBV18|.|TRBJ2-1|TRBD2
TGTGCCAGCTCACCTGGACTAGCGGTACTCAATGAGCAGTTCTTC
CASSPGLAVLNEQFF
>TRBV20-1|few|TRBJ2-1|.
TGCAGTGGGCTTAACAACAATGAGCAGTTCTTC
CSGLNNNEQFF
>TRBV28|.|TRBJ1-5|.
TGTGCCAGCAGTTCTACCGGGGGGATGCGTCAGCCCCAGCATTTT
CASSSTGGMRQPQHF
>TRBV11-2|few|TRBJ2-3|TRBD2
TGTGCCAGCAGCCAGAGGCGGGGGTTCACAGATACGCAGTATTTT
CASSQRRGFTDTQYF
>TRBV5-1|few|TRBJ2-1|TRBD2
TGCGCCAGCAGCTTGGTGGCTAGCGGGAGGTGGGGTGAGCAGTTCTTC
CASSLVASGRWGEQFF
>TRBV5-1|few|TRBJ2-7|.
TGCGCCAGCAGCTTGGCCCAATCTGAGCAGTACTTC
CASSLAQSEQYF
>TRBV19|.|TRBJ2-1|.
TGTGCCAGTACCCAGCCTGGGGGATCCTACAATGAGCAGTTCTTC
CASTQPGGSYNEQFF
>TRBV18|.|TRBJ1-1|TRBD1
TGTGCCAGCTCAGCGGGACAGGGGGGTTCTGAAGCTTTCTTT
CASSAGQGGSEAFF
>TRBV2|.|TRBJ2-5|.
TGTGCCAGCAGTGGGGGCGCGACAGTCCAAGAGACCCAGTACTTC
CASSGGATVQETQYF
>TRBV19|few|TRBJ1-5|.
TGTGCCACCCGCAGGGGCCCTAATCAGCCCCAGCATTTT
CATRRGPNQPQHF
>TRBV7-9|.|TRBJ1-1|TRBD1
TGTGCCAGCAGCTTATCTAAACCGGGACAGGGGGCGAAGACTGAAGCTTTCTTT
CASSLSKPGQGAKTEAFF
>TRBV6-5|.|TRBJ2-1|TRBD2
TGTGCCAGCAGTTACGGCGGGAGAGGGTACAATGAGCAGTTCTTC
CASSYGGRGYNEQFF
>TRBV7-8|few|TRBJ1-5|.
TGTGCCAGCAGCTTAGCCGCGGAGGGCAATCAGCCCCAGCATTTT
CASSLAAEGNQPQHF
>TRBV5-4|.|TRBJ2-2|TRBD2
TGTGCCAGCAGCCACACGGGACTAGCGGGAAAGCTGTTTTTT
CASSHTGLAGKLFF
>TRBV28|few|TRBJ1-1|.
TGTGCCAGCAGTTTGGGAAGCCGGGGGCTAAAACCTGAAGCTTTCTTT
CASSLGSRGLKPEAFF
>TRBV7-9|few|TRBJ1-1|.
TGTGCCAGCAAGATCAGGGAGAACACTGAAGCTTTCTTT
CASKIRENTEAFF
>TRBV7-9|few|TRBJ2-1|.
TGTGCCAGCAGCCACCCCTCGGGCTATGAGCAGTTCTTC
CASSHPSGYEQFF
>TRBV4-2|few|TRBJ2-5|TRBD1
TGTGCCAGCAGCCCGGGGACAGGTTTCCAAGAGACCCAGTACTTC
CASSPGTGFQETQYF
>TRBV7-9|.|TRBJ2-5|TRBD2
TGTGCCAGCAGCCCCCTGCTCGGTCTAGCGGGAAACCAAGAGACCCAGTACTTC
CASSPLLGLAGNQETQYF